The subject of this entry is one T cell receptor beta chain. This clonotype was found a few times. Its antigen is unknown. No qualities accompany the bases; no much larger clone lies one base away. Reading the germline V gene gives CDR1 SQVTM and CDR2 ANQGSEA. V and J are trimmed by 4 bases and 7 bases, and the gene matches miss 8 bases of the junction. The CDR3 runs 15 amino acids, cysteine and phenylalanine included. Only CDR3 DNA remains: 45 bases, in frame from the first base. The entry originates in a study of naive and memory T cell subsets (dated by TCRdb to the late 2010s). Background for the entire study: The figure summarizing these samples reported some 10 blood donors, 7 tuberculin skin test biopsies and 3 saline control biopsies. PCR2 was typically a SYBR Green qPCR stopped at a set threshold; low-input samples could instead use end-point PCR (roughly 6 cycles). Broader findings and caveats from the paper: The RNA-based method was acknowledged as potentially sensitive to TCR transcript changes with T cell activation and differentiation.

Using 3' ligation of a UMI-containing oligonucleotide to TCR cDNA, the study laid out a robust and sensitive protocol to amplify, sequence and analyze TCRs. Whole blood analysis involved drawing roughly 2.4 ml of peripheral blood from adult healthy volunteers into Tempus tubes and then extracting RNA following the manufacturer's instructions. Total RNA was treated with RQ1 DNase, without cell sorting, prior to reverse transcription, with an input of roughly 1 to 1,100 ng being targeted. To check how robust the pipeline was in samples where T cells make up a minority population, libraries were built from skin biopsies and whole blood. The method was 5' RACE. The ligated cDNA was amplified in four rounds of PCR with nested alpha and beta constant region primers together with the SP2 primer. TCR RNA was reverse transcribed with SuperScript IV using alpha and beta constant region primers for the blood and skin samples. An oligonucleotide carrying the Illumina SP2 primer and a UMI was ligated to the 3' end of the cDNA by means of T4 RNA ligase 1. To prevent hairpin formation, the 12-nucleotide UMI was made up of two random hexamers with an eight-base spacer between them. From the second PCR onward, TCR alpha and beta chain libraries were processed separately, and dual indexing was applied for multiplexing. After pooling, the indexed libraries were analyzed by capillary electrophoresis and sequenced on either an Illumina MiSeq or NextSeq. PhiX DNA at about 5-7% was added to the libraries to raise base diversity and improve cluster recognition. On the authors' methods: Demultiplexor extracted UMIs from read 2, combined them with read 1 TCR sequence, and split reads by sample indices. Decombinator identified V and J genes and V-J junctions, assigning each TCR a five-part identifier including V and J deletions. Collapsinator used UMIs to correct sequencing errors and PCR amplification heterogeneity, producing a UMI-based abundance for each TCR. CDR3Translator turned identifiers into nucleotide sequence, translated the nucleotide sequence into amino acids, and pulled out CDR3 regions based on terminal motifs. After normalization to the amount of input RNA, the error-corrected alpha and beta TCR counts from blood and from skin were compared. Using fastp at Q25 and MiXCR, TCRdb reprocessed the public reads and kept productive beta chains. CDR3 protein duplicates are merged, each entry listing the most common genes and DNA. The V and J calls were not made by the authors but by TCRdb's processing. This sample comprises about 62,000 distinct CDR3 sequences, 8% of them detected only once. The ten largest account for less than 20% of the sample.

The TCR originated in a female donor in good health. The V and J genes are TRBV29-1 and TRBJ2-1; 12 of the junction bases match TRBD2. The DNA is TGCAGCGTTGGAGGACTAGCGGGACTCCGTAATGAGCAGTTCTTC. This codes for CSVGGLAGLRNEQFF.